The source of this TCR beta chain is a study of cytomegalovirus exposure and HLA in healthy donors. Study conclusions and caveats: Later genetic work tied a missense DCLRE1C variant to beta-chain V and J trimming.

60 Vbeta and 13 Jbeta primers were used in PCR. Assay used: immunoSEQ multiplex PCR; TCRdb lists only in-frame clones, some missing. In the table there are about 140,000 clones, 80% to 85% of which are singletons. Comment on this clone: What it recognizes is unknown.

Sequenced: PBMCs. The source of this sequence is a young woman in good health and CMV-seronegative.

CDR3 loop: CASSSGTRGLGQFF. CDR3 bases: TGTGCCAGTAGTTCAGGGACTAGGGGGTTGGGGCAGTTCTTC. This sequence joins TRBV19 and TRBJ2-1; 8 bases match TRBD2. CDR1 is LNHDA and CDR2 is SQIVND in the germline V gene (reference sequence). V dropped 5 bases and J dropped 12; count of bases not matched to a gene: 12. The CDR3 runs to 14 residues.